The 26 T cell receptor beta chains below all came from one sample that was sequenced in a study of blood T cell repertoires in COVID-19. Assay: immunoSEQ multiplex PCR; the TCRdb copy retains only in-frame clones and omits some. Here the sample spans roughly 250,000 clones, approximately 90% being singletons. The source material was peripheral blood. These receptors all come from a woman in her 40s who had recovered from COVID-19.

The chain has TRBV27 and TRBJ2-1, with D possibly matching TRBD2 (7 bases). The V end was cut by 7 bases, the J end by 9 bases, with 22 bases between. Per the germline V gene, CDR1 is MNHEY and CDR2 is SMNVEV (reference sequence). The CDR3 sequence is 15 residues long. The CDR3 region is CASNDPGGPPGEQFF. CDR3 in DNA: TGTGCCAGCAACGACCCCGGGGGGCCGCCTGGTGAGCAGTTCTTC.

CDR3 sequence: CASSMGQLNYGYTF. CDR3 coding DNA: TGCGCCAGCAGCATGGGACAGCTTAACTATGGCTACACCTTC. This chain links TRBV5-1 with TRBJ1-2, with 7 bases matching TRBD1. The germline V gene encodes CDR1 SGHRS and CDR2 YFSETQ. There are 14 residues in the CDR3. The V gene end was trimmed by 4 bases and the J gene end by 1 base; junction bases not matched to a gene: 4.

This chain uses TRBV10-3 with TRBJ2-2; 9 bases map to TRBD1. The CDR3 has 14 residues. The germline V gene encodes CDR1 ENHRY and CDR2 SYGVKD. Germline trimming cut 6 bases from V and 6 bases from J; bases unmatched to any gene: 5. CDR3 region: CAIRGQGYAGELFF. CDR3 in DNA: TGTGCCATCAGAGGACAGGGGTACGCCGGGGAGCTGTTTTTT.

This clone was observed a few times. The chain is built from TRBV18 and TRBJ1-5; no clear D. The CDR3 is 12 amino acids. Germline CDR1 KGHSH, CDR2 LQKENI. V lost 2 bases, J lost 5 bases, and 4 bases lay in between. CDR3 in amino acids: CASSPADQPQHF. As DNA, the CDR3 is TGTGCCAGCTCACCAGCAGATCAGCCCCAGCATTTT.

The chain links TRBV4-3 to TRBJ2-1; 10 positions match TRBD2. The germline V gene encodes CDR1 LGHNA and CDR2 YSLEER. V was pared by 2 bases and J by 3 bases, with 1 base of the junction left unmatched. The CDR3 extends over 15 amino acids. The CDR3 nucleotides are TGCGCCAGCAGCCAACTAGCGGGAGACTACAATGAGCAGTTCTTC. Its translation: CASSQLAGDYNEQFF.

The chain employs TRBV5-1 and TRBJ2-5; 7 positions agree with TRBD1. Germline V CDR1 and CDR2: SGHRS, YFSETQ. The CDR3 consists of 13 residues. V lost 2 bases and J lost 3; bases outside the gene matches: 1. Here the CDR3 DNA reads TGCGCCAGCAGCTTTACAGGGGAAGAGACCCAGTACTTC. Its translation is CASSFTGEETQYF.

The chain links TRBV28 to TRBJ1-5; 11 bases are shared with TRBD1. The germline gives CDR1 MDHEN, CDR2 SYDVKM. The junction had 7 bases not matched to a gene; V was cut back by 6 bases and J by 3 bases. The CDR3 runs 16 residues. CDR3 in DNA: TGTGCCAGCAGCCGTGGGACAGGGGGATTCAATCAGCCCCAGCATTTT. Its translation is CASSRGTGGFNQPQHF. The full variable domain, with the rest looked up from reference TRBV28 and TRBJ1-5, is DVKVTQSSRYLVKRTGEKVFLECVQDMDHENMFWYRQDPGLGLRLIYFSYDVKMKEKGDIPEGYSVSREKKERFSLILESASTNQTSMYLCASSRGTGGFNQPQHFGDGTRLSIL.

This chain links TRBV24-1 with TRBJ2-1; weak D call: TRBD2 (6 bases). Germline values: CDR1 KGHDR, CDR2 SFDVKD. The CDR3 is made up of 16 amino acids. Trimming stripped 7 bases from V and 4 bases from J, with 19 bases between. The CDR3 is CATRGSGDRPYNEQFF. The CDR3 DNA is TGTGCCACCAGGGGGTCGGGGGACCGACCGTACAATGAGCAGTTCTTC.

The gene calls are TRBV9 and TRBJ1-2, with D unclear. Germline CDR1 is SGDLS and CDR2 is YYNGEE. The CDR3 consists of 15 residues. Trimming left V 0 bases short and J 2 bases short, with 11 bases between. The chain's CDR3 is CASSVASGSNYGYTF. CDR3 nucleotide sequence: TGTGCCAGCAGCGTAGCTAGCGGGTCCAACTATGGCTACACCTTC.

The rearrangement links TRBV9 to TRBJ1-5, with D possibly being TRBD1 (5 bases). Trimming removed 0 bases at V and 7 bases at J, with 8 bases between. CDR3 length: 13 amino acids. Germline values: CDR1 SGDLS, CDR2 YYNGEE. CDR3 region: CASSVGREQPQHF. The CDR3 region has the DNA TGTGCCAGCAGCGTAGGCAGGGAACAGCCCCAGCATTTT.

This clone was recorded once. The CDR3 region is CASSLDPGASYEQYF. DNA of the CDR3: TGTGCCAGCAGCTTGGATCCGGGAGCCTCCTACGAGCAGTACTTC. The gene calls are TRBV5-4 and TRBJ2-7, with a weak D call TRBD2 (6 bases). V lost 0 bases to trimming and J lost 0 bases, with 10 bases between them. The CDR3 length is 15 residues. Germline CDR1 is SGHNT and CDR2 is YYREEE (reference sequence).

This chain connects TRBV7-2 to TRBJ2-7; D is uncertain. The germline V gene has CDR1 SGHTA and CDR2 FQGNSA. The ends were cut back, 5 bases at V and 5 bases at J, with 19 bases in the middle. The CDR3 loop spans 15 amino acids. In DNA, the CDR3 is TGTGCCAGCAGCCTCTCACTCCTGATTGAGAACGAGCAGTACTTC. Translation gives CASSLSLLIENEQYF. The full variable domain, in which reference TRBV7-2 and TRBJ2-7 provide the parts outside the CDR3, is GAGVSQSPSNKVTEKGKDVELRCDPISGHTALYWYRQSLGQGLEFLIYFQGNSAPDKSGLPSDRFSAERTGGSVSTLTIQRTQQEDSAVYLCASSLSLLIENEQYFGPGTRLTVT.

This chain connects TRBV9 to TRBJ2-7, with D possibly being TRBD2 (6 bases). The CDR3 consists of 14 residues. Germline V gives CDR1 SGDLS, CDR2 YYNGEE. The V end lost 0 bases, the J end lost 9 bases, and 16 bases lay between the germline ends. The CDR3 reads CASSVEPLSGGQYF. The DNA of the CDR3 is TGTGCCAGCAGCGTAGAACCCCTTAGCGGTGGGCAGTACTTC.

This chain joins TRBV9 and TRBJ1-5; D uncertain. Germline V CDR1 and CDR2: SGDLS, YYNGEE. Between the trimmed V and J ends, which lost 0 bases and 0 bases, there was a span of 7 bases. This CDR3 is 15 amino acids long. For the CDR3, the DNA is TGTGCCAGCAGCGTAGACAGTTATAGCAATCAGCCCCAGCATTTT. It translates to CASSVDSYSNQPQHF.

The CDR3 loop is CASSPTSGSSPDTQYF. CDR3 bases: TGTGCCAGCAGCCCGACTAGCGGGAGTTCCCCAGATACGCAGTATTTT. The rearrangement uses TRBV7-3 and TRBJ2-3; TRBD2 agrees at 12 bases. This CDR3 has 16 residues. J gave up 4 bases and V 5 bases, and 7 bases lay outside the gene matches. The germline gives CDR1 SGHTA, CDR2 FQGTGA.

J is TRBJ2-7 and V is TRBV28, with 7 nucleotides matching TRBD2. Germline CDR1 reads MDHEN; CDR2 reads SYDVKM. With 6 bases clipped from V and 3 bases from J, the junction kept 11 bases outside the gene matches. The CDR3 is 15 residues long. The CDR3 bases are TGTGCCAGCAGCGCGACCAAAATAGCGGGCTACGAGCAGTACTTC. It yields the protein CASSATKIAGYEQYF.

The V call is TRBV20-1, the J call TRBJ2-7; TRBD2 aligns across 8 bases. With V trimmed by 3 bases and J by 3 bases, 10 bases remained unmatched. CDR1 is DFQATT, CDR2 SNEGSKA, per germline (reference sequence). The CDR3 length is 15 residues. CDR3 protein: CSASQAGALYYEQYF. The DNA for the CDR3 is TGCAGTGCTAGTCAAGCGGGAGCCCTCTACTACGAGCAGTACTTC.

The genes are TRBV5-1 and TRBJ2-5; D might be TRBD1 (5 bases). CDR1 is SGHRS and CDR2 is YFSETQ in the germline V gene. V lost 0 bases and J lost 5, with 8 bases in between. The CDR3 runs to 13 residues. The CDR3 bases are TGCGCCAGCAGCTTGGGCAGGGCTGAGACCCAGTACTTC. Protein product: CASSLGRAETQYF.

This sequence joins TRBV19 and TRBJ2-5, with D possibly being TRBD1 (6 bases). CDR3 size: 15 residues. The germline CDR1 and CDR2 sequences are LNHDA and SQIVND (reference sequence). V lost 7 bases and J lost 4, with 19 bases in between. CDR3 in amino acids: CASKNTGPRGETQYF. CDR3 DNA sequence: TGTGCCAGTAAGAACACAGGGCCCAGGGGAGAGACCCAGTACTTC.

V usage is TRBV4-1 and J usage is TRBJ1-5; a possible D gene is TRBD1 (5 bases). The V gene's germline CDR1 is MGHRA and CDR2 YSYEKL. CDR3 length: 17 residues. The germline V and J ends were trimmed by 3 bases and 1 base, with 16 bases remaining between them. Here the CDR3 reads CASSQGGGRLSNQPQHF. For the CDR3, the DNA is TGCGCCAGCAGCCAGGGGGGAGGCAGGTTAAGCAATCAGCCCCAGCATTTT.

The rearrangement uses TRBV11-3 and TRBJ1-2; no firm D call. This CDR3 comprises 12 residues. V was cut by 3 bases and J by 8 bases, with 10 bases left in between. Germline-derived CDR1 and CDR2 are SGHNT and YENEEA. The CDR3 protein is CASSFTGTGYTF. CDR3 coding DNA: TGTGCCAGCAGCTTTACGGGAACCGGCTACACCTTC.

The chain is built from TRBV10-3 and TRBJ2-3, with 7 bases that match TRBD1. Trimming removed 7 bases from V and 5 bases from J; junction bases left unmatched: 9. In germline, CDR1 is ENHRY, CDR2 SYGVKD. The CDR3 runs 14 residues. CDR3 loop: CAITPDRAEDTQYF. Here the CDR3 DNA reads TGTGCCATCACCCCAGACAGGGCCGAAGATACGCAGTATTTT.

The chain has TRBV30 and TRBJ2-7, with 8 bases that match TRBD1. V gave up 2 bases and J gave up 3 bases; unmatched junction bases: 3. CDR1 is GTSNPN and CDR2 is SVGIG in the germline V gene (reference sequence). CDR3 length: 13 residues. CDR3 coding DNA: TGTGCCTGGAGTACAGGGGGGATCTACGAGCAGTACTTC. Translating gives CAWSTGGIYEQYF. The entire variable domain, with the rest obtained from reference TRBV30 and TRBJ2-7, is as follows: SQTIHQWPATLVQPVGSPLSLECTVEGTSNPNLYWYRQAAGRGLQLLFYSVGIGQISSEVPQNLSASRPQDRQFILSSKKLLLSDSGFYLCAWSTGGIYEQYFGPGTRLTVT.

The V gene is TRBV10-3, the J gene TRBJ2-2, with 9 bases fitting TRBD2. Germline V gives CDR1 ENHRY, CDR2 SYGVKD. CDR3 size: 15 residues. V shed 2 bases and J 7 bases; nucleotides not matched to a gene: 5. This chain's CDR3 is CAISESGGQHGELFF. The CDR3, as DNA: TGTGCCATCAGTGAGAGCGGGGGGCAGCACGGGGAGCTGTTTTTT.

The V call is TRBV7-8, the J call TRBJ2-3; 10 bases match TRBD1. CDR3 length equals 17 residues. V lost 2 bases to trimming and J lost 5 bases; unmatched junction nucleotides: 10. CDR1 is SGHVS and CDR2 is FQNEAQ in the germline V gene. The DNA of the CDR3 is TGTGCCAGCAGCTTAATGACAGGGGGCGGCCTGGGAGATACGCAGTATTTT. Translation gives CASSLMTGGGLGDTQYF.

This clone was recorded a few times. V is TRBV6-6 and J is TRBJ1-1, with TRBD1 as a possible D gene (6 bases). This CDR3 spans 15 amino acids. The germline V gene has CDR1 MNHNY and CDR2 SVGAGI (reference sequence). The germline V and J ends were trimmed by 0 bases and 1 base, with 9 bases remaining between them. This chain's CDR3 is CASSYSPDRNTEAFF. CDR3 sequence (DNA): TGTGCCAGCAGTTACTCGCCGGACAGGAACACTGAAGCTTTCTTT.